This TCR beta chain originates from a study of T cell changes during pregnancy in multiple sclerosis. TCRdb's table, derived via immunoSEQ multiplex PCR, lists solely in-frame clones and lacks some. The data hold tens of thousands of clones, with 93% observed a single time. Trimming cost V 4 bases and J 4 bases; bases outside gene matches: 13. The germline gives CDR1 SEHNR, CDR2 FQNEAQ (reference sequence). The length of the CDR3 is 17 residues. The gene calls are TRBV7-9 and TRBJ2-3, with 8 nucleotides matching TRBD2. This sample comprised peripheral blood, obtained in the second trimester of pregnancy. The origin of this receptor is a female donor with multiple sclerosis, enrolled in a pregnancy study. CDR3 sequence: CASSYPLRGGPPDTQYF. In nucleotides, the CDR3 is TGTGCCAGCAGCTACCCCCTACGCGGGGGGCCCCCAGATACGCAGTATTTT.